This T cell receptor (beta chain) was documented in a study of blood T cell repertoires in COVID-19 (TCRdb year 2020). Study-level background: The collaborator samples originated in the United States, Italy and Spain and spanned the acute and convalescent phases of COVID-19. The repertoires were made available in a free public database intended to serve as a resource for research on the immune response to SARS-CoV-2. A de-identified subject ID, COVID-19 status, age in years and sex were almost always included in the sample metadata. Subjects who had been exposed to COVID-19, were actively infected with it, or had recovered from it provided the deeply sampled blood TCRbeta repertoires that made up the dataset. The prospective study material was composed of cDNA or gDNA derived from T cells, B-cell-depleted T cells, or PBMCs. The samples were drawn from two sources: the first 160 participants of the ongoing ImmuneRACE study, and 1,000 to 1,500 subjects contributed by 6 global collaborators. Where available, HLA class I and class II types were obtained from metadata supplied by the sample provider rather than from assay-based typing.

Another Seattle source contributed samples from volunteer blood donors who had recovered from COVID-19. The collaborating institutions used their own protocols to collect whole blood in K2EDTA tubes. Collaborator samples were shipped for TCRbeta analysis as frozen whole blood, isolated PBMCs, or DNA extracted from either sample type. The immunoSEQ Assay, a bias-controlled multiplex PCR, was used to amplify TCRbeta CDR3 regions from genomic DNA. In the authors' own workflow: Within the assay, amplification of reference gene primers was used to estimate how many nucleated cells each sample contained. To quantify the absolute abundance of each unique TCRbeta CDR3 rearrangement, sequence reads were collapsed and filtered. For each sample, productive Simpson clonality was calculated as the square root of Simpson's diversity index over productive rearrangements. TCRdb limited this immuneACCESS table to in-frame rearrangements with V and J called. A share of clones is missing; checked studies link under half to unresolved V genes, and the rest is unexplained. For V, J and clone size, that table is used; D and trimming come from the DNA. This sample comprises a few hundred thousand clones, 87% of them detected only once. The ten biggest clones cover 9.5% to 15% of the sample.

What the authors observed across the whole study: Clinical and demographic metadata were provided uncurated, with the amount varying by source and participant.

In regard to this clone: Its antigen is not yet known. No base quality values were provided; no much bigger clone lies one nucleotide off.

Measured from the cysteine to the phenylalanine, the CDR3 is 22 residues long. The entry retains the CDR3 DNA only, 66 bases that are in frame from base 1. CDR1 and CDR2 (KGHSH, LQKENI) derive from the germline V gene. Trimming leaves V shorter by 2 bases and J shorter by 10 bases, with the junction holding 31 bases beyond the gene matches. The receptor comes from a woman between 18 and 30 years old who had recovered from COVID-19. The sequenced material came from peripheral blood. The sequence joins TRBV18 to TRBJ2-1; TRBD2 aligns with 8 central bases. CDR3 region: CASSPDPISAGLAGPPTREQFF. The nucleotide sequence reads TGTGCCAGCTCACCAGATCCCATTTCCGCGGGGCTAGCGGGTCCCCCGACGCGAGAGCAGTTCTTC.